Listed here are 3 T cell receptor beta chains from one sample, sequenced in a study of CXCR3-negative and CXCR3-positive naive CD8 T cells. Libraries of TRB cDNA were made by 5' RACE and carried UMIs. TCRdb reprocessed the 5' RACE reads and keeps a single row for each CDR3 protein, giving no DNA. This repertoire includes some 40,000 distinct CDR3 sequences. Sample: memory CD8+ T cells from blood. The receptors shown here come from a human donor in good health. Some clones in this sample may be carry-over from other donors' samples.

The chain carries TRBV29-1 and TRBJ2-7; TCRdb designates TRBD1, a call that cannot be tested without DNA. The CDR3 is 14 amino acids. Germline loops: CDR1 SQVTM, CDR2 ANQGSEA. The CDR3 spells CSVDRGTNSYEQYF.

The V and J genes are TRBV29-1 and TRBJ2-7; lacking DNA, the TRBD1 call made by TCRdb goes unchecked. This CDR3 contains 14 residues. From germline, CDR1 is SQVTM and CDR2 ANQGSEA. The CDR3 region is CSVTRGGGAYEQYF.

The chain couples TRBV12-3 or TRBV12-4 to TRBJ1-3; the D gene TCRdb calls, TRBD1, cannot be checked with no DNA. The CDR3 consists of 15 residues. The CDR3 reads CASSRTGDGGNTIYF.